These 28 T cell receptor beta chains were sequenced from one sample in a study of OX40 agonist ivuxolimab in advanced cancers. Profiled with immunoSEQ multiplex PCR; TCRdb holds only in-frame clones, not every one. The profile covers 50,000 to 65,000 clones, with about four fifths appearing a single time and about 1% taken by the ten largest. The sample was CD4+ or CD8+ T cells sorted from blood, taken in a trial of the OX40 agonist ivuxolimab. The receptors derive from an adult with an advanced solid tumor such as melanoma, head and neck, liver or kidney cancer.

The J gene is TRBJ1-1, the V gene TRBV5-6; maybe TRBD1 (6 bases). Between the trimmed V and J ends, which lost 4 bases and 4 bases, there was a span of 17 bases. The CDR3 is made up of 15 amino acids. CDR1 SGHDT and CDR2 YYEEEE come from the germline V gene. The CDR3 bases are TGTGCCAGCAGCCAACTACAGGGAAGAGGCACTGAAGCTTTCTTT. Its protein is CASSQLQGRGTEAFF.

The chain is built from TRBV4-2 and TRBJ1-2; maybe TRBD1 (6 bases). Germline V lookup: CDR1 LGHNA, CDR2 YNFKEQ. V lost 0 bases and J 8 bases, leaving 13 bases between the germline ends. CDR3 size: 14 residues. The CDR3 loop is CASSQDGAQGGYTF. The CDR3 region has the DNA TGTGCCAGCAGCCAAGATGGGGCCCAGGGGGGCTACACCTTC.

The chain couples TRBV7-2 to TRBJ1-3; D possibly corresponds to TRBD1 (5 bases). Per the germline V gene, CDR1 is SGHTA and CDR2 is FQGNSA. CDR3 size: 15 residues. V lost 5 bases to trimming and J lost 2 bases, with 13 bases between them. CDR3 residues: CASSPTDTAGNTIYF. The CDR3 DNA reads TGTGCCAGCAGCCCGACGGACACTGCTGGAAACACCATATATTTT.

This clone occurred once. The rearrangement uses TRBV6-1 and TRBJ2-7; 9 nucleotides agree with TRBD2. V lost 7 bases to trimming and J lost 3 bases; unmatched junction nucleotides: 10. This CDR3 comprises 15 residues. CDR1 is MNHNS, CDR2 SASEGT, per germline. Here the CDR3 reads CASITSSGGYYEQYF. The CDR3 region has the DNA TGTGCCAGCATCACCAGTAGCGGGGGTTACTACGAGCAGTACTTC.

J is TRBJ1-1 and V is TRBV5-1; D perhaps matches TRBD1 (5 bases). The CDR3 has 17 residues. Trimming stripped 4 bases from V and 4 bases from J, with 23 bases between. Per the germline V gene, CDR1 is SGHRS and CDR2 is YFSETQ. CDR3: CASSLRQSGYVGTEAFF. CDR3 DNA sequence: TGCGCCAGCAGCCTTAGACAGTCGGGGTACGTGGGCACTGAAGCTTTCTTT.

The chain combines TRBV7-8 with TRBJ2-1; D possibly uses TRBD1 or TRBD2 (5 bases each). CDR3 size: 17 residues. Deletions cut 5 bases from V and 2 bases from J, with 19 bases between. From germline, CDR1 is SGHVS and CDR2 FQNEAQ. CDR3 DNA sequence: TGTGCCAGCAGCCCCGCCAGACCGGGACGGACCTACAATGAGCAGTTCTTC. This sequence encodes CASSPARPGRTYNEQFF. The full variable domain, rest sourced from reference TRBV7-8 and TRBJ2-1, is GAGVSQSPRYKVAKRGQDVALRCDPISGHVSLFWYQQALGQGPEFLTYFQNEAQLDKSGLPSDRFFAERPEGSVSTLKIQRTQQEDSAVYLCASSPARPGRTYNEQFFGPGTRLTVL.

In DNA form, the CDR3 reads TGTGCCAGCAGCGTACATGTCAGTGGGGCTTTCTTT. It yields the protein CASSVHVSGAFF. The chain carries TRBV13 and TRBJ1-1; D ambiguous. CDR1 is PRHDT and CDR2 is FYEKMQ in the germline V gene (reference sequence). CDR3 size: 12 residues. V was trimmed by 5 bases and J by 11 bases, leaving 15 bases between them.

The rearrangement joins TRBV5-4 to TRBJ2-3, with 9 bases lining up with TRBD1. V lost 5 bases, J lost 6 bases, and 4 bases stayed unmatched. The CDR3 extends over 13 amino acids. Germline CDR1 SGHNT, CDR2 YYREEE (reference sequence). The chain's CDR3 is CASRRTGVDTQYF. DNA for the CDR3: TGTGCCAGCAGAAGGACAGGGGTTGATACGCAGTATTTT. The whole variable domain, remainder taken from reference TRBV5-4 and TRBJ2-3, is ETGVTQSPTHLIKTRGQQVTLRCSSQSGHNTVSWYQQALGQGPQFIFQYYREEENGRGNFPPRFSGLQFPNYSSELNVNALELDDSALYLCASRRTGVDTQYFGPGTRLTVL.

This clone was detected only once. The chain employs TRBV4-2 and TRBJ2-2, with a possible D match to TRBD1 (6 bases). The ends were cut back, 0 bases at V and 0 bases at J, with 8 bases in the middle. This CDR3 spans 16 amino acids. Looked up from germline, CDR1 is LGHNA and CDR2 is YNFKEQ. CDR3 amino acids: CASSQEGTSNTGELFF. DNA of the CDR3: TGTGCCAGCAGCCAAGAAGGGACATCGAACACCGGGGAGCTGTTTTTT.

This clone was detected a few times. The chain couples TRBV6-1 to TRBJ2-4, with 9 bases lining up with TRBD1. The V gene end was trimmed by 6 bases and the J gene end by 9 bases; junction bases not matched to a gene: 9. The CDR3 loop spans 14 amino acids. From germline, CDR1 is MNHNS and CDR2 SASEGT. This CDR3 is CASREQGARGIQYF. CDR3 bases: TGTGCCAGCAGGGAACAGGGGGCGCGGGGCATTCAGTACTTC.

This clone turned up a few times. The CDR3 reads CASSSPGNTEAFF. In DNA, the CDR3 is TGTGCCAGCAGCTCACCGGGGAACACTGAAGCTTTCTTT. The rearrangement uses TRBV5-4 and TRBJ1-1; D uncertain. The germline CDR1 and CDR2 sequences are SGHNT and YYREEE (reference sequence). The CDR3 consists of 13 residues. V shed 3 bases and J shed 1 base, with 7 bases lying between them.

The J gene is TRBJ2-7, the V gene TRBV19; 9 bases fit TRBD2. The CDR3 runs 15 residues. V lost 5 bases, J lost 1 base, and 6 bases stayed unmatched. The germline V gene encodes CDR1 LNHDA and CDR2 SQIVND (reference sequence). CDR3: CASSGGGARSYEQYF. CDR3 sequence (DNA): TGTGCCAGTAGTGGCGGGGGGGCCCGTTCCTACGAGCAGTACTTC. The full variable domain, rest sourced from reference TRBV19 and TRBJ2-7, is DGGITQSPKYLFRKEGQNVTLSCEQNLNHDAMYWYRQDPGQGLRLIYYSQIVNDFQKGDIAEGYSVSREKKESFPLTVTSAQKNPTAFYLCASSGGGARSYEQYFGPGTRLTVT.

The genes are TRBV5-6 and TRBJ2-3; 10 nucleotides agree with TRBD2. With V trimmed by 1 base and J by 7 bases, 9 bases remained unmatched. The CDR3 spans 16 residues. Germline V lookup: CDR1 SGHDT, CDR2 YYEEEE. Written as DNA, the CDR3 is TGTGCCAGCAGCTTGAAGCGGGGGGGGACGTTAAATACGCAGTATTTT. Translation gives CASSLKRGGTLNTQYF.

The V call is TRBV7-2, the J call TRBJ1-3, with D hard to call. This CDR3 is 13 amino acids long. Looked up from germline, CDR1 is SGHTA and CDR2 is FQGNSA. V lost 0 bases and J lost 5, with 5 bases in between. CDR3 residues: CASSLAGRNTIYF. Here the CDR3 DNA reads TGTGCCAGCAGCTTAGCGGGCAGAAACACCATATATTTT.

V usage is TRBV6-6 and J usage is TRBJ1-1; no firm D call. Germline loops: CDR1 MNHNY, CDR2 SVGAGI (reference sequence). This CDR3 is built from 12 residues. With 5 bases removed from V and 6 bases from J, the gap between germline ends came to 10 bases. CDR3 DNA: TGTGCCAGCAGTCGTCGAGGAGCTGAAGCTTTCTTT. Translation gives CASSRRGAEAFF.

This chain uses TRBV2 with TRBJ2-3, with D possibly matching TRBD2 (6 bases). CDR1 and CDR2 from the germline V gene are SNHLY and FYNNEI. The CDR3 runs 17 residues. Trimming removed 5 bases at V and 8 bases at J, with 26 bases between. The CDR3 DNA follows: TGTGCCAGCAGTCCACACGCCGGGACTTTCCTCCCTGGTACGCAGTATTTT. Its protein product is CASSPHAGTFLPGTQYF.

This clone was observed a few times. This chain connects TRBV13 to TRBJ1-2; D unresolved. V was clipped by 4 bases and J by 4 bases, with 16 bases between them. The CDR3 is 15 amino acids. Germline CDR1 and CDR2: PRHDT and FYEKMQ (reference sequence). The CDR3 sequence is CASSSGWQSPYGYTF. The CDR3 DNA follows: TGTGCCAGCAGCTCCGGATGGCAGAGCCCCTATGGCTACACCTTC.

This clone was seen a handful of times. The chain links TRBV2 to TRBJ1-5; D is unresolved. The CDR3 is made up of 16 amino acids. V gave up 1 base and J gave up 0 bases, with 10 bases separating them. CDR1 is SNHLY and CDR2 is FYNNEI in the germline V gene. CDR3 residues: CASSEVFTYSNQPQHF. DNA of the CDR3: TGTGCCAGCAGTGAAGTATTCACCTATAGCAATCAGCCCCAGCATTTT.

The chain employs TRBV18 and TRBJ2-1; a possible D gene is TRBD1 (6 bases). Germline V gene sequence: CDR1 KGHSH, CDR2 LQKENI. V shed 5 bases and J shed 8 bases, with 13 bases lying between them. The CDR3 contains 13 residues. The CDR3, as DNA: TGTGCCAGCTCAGCAGGGGAAATGGATGAGCAGTTCTTC. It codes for CASSAGEMDEQFF.

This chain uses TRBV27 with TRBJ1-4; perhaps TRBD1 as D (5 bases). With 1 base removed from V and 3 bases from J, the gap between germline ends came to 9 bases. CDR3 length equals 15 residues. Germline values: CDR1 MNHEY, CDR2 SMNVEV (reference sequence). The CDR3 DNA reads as TGTGCCAGCAGTTTATGGGGGGAGGCTAATGAAAAACTGTTTTTT. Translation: CASSLWGEANEKLFF.

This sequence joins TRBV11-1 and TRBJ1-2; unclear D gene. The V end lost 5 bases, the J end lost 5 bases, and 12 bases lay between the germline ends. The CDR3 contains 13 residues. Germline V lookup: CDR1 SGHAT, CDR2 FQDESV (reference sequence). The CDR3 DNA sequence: TGTGCCAGCAGCCCCGACATGAGGTATGGCTACACCTTC. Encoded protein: CASSPDMRYGYTF.

CDR3 sequence: CASKADGNQPQHF. In DNA form, the CDR3 reads TGTGCCAGCAAAGCCGATGGCAATCAGCCCCAGCATTTT. The V gene is TRBV2, the J gene TRBJ1-5; D remains unclear. Trimming took off 7 bases at V and 2 bases at J, with 9 bases between the two ends. Germline V gene data show CDR1 as SNHLY and CDR2 as FYNNEI. There are 13 residues in the CDR3.

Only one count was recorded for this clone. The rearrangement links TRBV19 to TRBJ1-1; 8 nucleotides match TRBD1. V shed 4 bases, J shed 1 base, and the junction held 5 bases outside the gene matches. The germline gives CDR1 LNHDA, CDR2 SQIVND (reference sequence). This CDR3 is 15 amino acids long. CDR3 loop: CASSTDRGGNTEAFF. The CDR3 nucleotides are TGTGCCAGTAGTACCGACAGGGGTGGGAACACTGAAGCTTTCTTT.

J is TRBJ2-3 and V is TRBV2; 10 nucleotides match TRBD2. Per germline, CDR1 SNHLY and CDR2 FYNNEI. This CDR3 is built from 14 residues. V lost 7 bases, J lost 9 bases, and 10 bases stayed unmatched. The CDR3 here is CASTRTSGLTTQYF. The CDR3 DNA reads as TGTGCCAGCACCCGGACTAGCGGACTAACCACGCAGTATTTT. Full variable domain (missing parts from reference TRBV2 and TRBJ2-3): EPEVTQTPSHQVTQMGQEVILRCVPISNHLYFYWYRQILGQKVEFLVSFYNNEISEKSEIFDDQFSVERPDGSNFTLKIRSTKLEDSAMYFCASTRTSGLTTQYFGPGTRLTVL.

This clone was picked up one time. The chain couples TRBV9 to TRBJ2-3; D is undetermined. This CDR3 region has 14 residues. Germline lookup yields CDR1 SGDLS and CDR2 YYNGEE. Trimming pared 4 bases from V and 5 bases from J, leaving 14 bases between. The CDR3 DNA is TGTGCCAGCAGCCCTAGTAATGAGGTAGATACGCAGTATTTT. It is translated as CASSPSNEVDTQYF.

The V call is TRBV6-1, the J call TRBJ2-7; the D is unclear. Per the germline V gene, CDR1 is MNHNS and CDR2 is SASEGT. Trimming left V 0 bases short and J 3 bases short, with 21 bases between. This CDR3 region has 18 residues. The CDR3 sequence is CASSEARSWGSGNYEQYF. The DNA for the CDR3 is TGTGCCAGCAGTGAAGCGCGAAGTTGGGGTTCTGGAAACTACGAGCAGTACTTC.

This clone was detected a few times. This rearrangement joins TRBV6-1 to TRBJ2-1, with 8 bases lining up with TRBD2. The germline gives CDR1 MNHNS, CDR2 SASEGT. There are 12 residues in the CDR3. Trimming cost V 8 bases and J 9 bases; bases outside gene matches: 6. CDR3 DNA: TGTGCCAGCGGACGGGGGGGCGGTGAGCAGTTCTTC. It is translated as CASGRGGGEQFF.

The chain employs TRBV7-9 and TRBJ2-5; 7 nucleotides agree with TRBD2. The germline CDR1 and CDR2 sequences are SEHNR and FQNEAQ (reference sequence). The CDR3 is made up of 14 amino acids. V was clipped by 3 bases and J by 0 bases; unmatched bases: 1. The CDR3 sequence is CASSLGGYQETQYF. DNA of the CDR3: TGTGCCAGCAGCTTGGGAGGGTACCAAGAGACCCAGTACTTC.